The T cell receptor beta chain described here comes from a study of T-cell memory formation after mild COVID-19. Study-level points and caveats: A second wave expanding day 15 to 37 was CD4+-biased; contracting clones were balanced.

MiXCR, applied by TCRdb to the 5' RACE reads, yields one record per CDR3 protein. The table includes about 340,000 distinct CDR3 sequences, approximately 15% detected once. Comment on this clonotype: Its antigen is not known.

There are 13 residues in the CDR3. The J segment lost 2 bases and the V segment lost 4 bases, leaving 0 bases of the junction unmatched. Germline V gene data show CDR1 as SQVTM and CDR2 as ANQGSEA. The chain combines TRBV29-1 with TRBJ1-3; TRBD1 matches 9 bases. Sequenced: PBMCs or a T cell subset sorted from them (not recorded which). The clonotype was recovered from a man younger than 35 who had mild COVID-19 (a few samples of this study predate the infection). Cell type and time point are not known. CDR3: CSVGDRAGNTIYF. The DNA of the CDR3 is TGCAGCGTTGGGGACAGGGCTGGAAACACCATATATTTT.